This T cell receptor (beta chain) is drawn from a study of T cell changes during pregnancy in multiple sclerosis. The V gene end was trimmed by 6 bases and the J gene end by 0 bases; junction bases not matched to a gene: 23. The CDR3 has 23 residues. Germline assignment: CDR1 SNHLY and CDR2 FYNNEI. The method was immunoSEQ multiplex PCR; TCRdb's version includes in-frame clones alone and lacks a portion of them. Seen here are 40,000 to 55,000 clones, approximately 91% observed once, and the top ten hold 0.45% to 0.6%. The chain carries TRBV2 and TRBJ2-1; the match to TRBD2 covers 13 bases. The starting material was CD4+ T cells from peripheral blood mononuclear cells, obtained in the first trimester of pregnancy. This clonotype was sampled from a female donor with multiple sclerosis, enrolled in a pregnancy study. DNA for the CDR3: TGTGCCAGCAGGCGAGGACAGGGACTAGCGGGAAACCCTTGGCCGAGCTCCTACAATGAGCAGTTCTTC. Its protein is CASRRGQGLAGNPWPSSYNEQFF.